These T cell receptor beta chains were read from a single sample in a study of response to subunit inactivated influenza vaccine. One entry per CDR3 protein results from TCRdb running MiXCR on the RT-PCR reads. The profile shows hundreds of thousands of distinct CDR3 sequences, roughly 15% of them singletons. The sequences come from PBMCs from blood, collected 14 days before vaccination. The receptors were sampled from a man between 45 and 60 years old who received an inactivated influenza vaccine. CDR3s include the opening cysteine and the closing phenylalanine or tryptophan. D genes are given only for firm matches. Some rows mark clone size as missing; the rest say once, few, many or name a class of expanded clone.

clone_size j_call v_call d_call cdr3_nt cdr3_aa
few TRBJ2-3 TRBV3-1 NA TGTGCCAGCAGCGACCGACGGACCAACTCGGATACGCAGTATTTT CASSDRRTNSDTQYF
few TRBJ2-1 TRBV7-6 TRBD2 TGTGCCAGCAGCCTTGGAGCGGGGGGGGACAATGAGCAGTTCTTC CASSLGAGGDNEQFF
few TRBJ2-7 TRBV6-5 NA TGTGCCAGCAGTTACTCGTTAGGGGTCTACGAGCAGTACTTC CASSYSLGVYEQYF
many TRBJ2-3 TRBV12-3/TRBV12-4 NA TGTGCCAGCAGTTTAGCGTTGTGGGATACGCAGTATTTT CASSLALWDTQYF
NA TRBJ2-2 TRBV7-9 NA TGTGCCAGCAGCCCACAGGGTTGGACCGGGGAGCTGTTTTTT CASSPQGWTGELFF
few TRBJ2-1 TRBV6-1 NA TGTGCCAGCAGTCAGAGCGGGCAAAGCTCCTACAATGAGCAGTTCTTC CASSQSGQSSYNEQFF
NA TRBJ2-3 TRBV10-3 NA TGTGCCATGGGGGTTGGGGGCCGACACACAGATACGCAGTATTTT CAMGVGGRHTDTQYF
NA TRBJ2-5 TRBV20-1 NA TGCAGTGCTAGTAACATAGAGACCCAGTACTTC CSASNIETQYF
few TRBJ1-1 TRBV28 NA TGTGCCAGCAGTTTAGCAGGGCACCCACCGAACACTGAAGCTTTCTTT CASSLAGHPPNTEAFF
NA TRBJ2-7 TRBV28 NA TGTGCCAGCAGTTTACTCCGCTACGAGCAGTACTTC CASSLLRYEQYF
few TRBJ1-1 TRBV6-5 NA TGTGCCAGCAGTTACTCCCGCGGGGCTTTGAACACTGAAGCTTTCTTT CASSYSRGALNTEAFF
few TRBJ1-5 TRBV6-2/TRBV6-3 NA TGTGCCAGCAGTTGGGGGGCTCGGCAGCCCCAGCATTTT CASSWGARQPQHF
NA TRBJ2-3 TRBV4-2 NA TGTGCCAGCAGCCAGGAAAGAACAGATACGCAGTATTTT CASSQERTDTQYF
many TRBJ1-2 TRBV11-2 TRBD1 TGTGCCAGCAGCCCTGCCCCCTACAGGGGGCGACGGGAGAACTATGGCTACACCTTC CASSPAPYRGRRENYGYTF
once TRBJ2-7 TRBV3-1 NA TGTGCCAGCAGCCAAAATGTGACAGGCCAGTACTTC CASSQNVTGQYF
many TRBJ2-3 TRBV5-4 TRBD2 TGTGCCAGCAGCTTGGTAGCGGGGACTAGCACAGATACGCAGTATTTT CASSLVAGTSTDTQYF
few TRBJ2-1 TRBV9 TRBD2 TGTGCCAGCAGCGAAGGGACTAGCGGGGGGATTGAGCAGTTCTTC CASSEGTSGGIEQFF
NA TRBJ2-3 TRBV4-1 TRBD2 TGCGCCAGCAGCCACGGCGTCCTAGCGGGTTCCACAGATACGCAGTATTTT CASSHGVLAGSTDTQYF
NA TRBJ1-2 TRBV5-1 NA TGCGCCAGCAGCTTGGACAGAGCCGATGGCTACACCTTC CASSLDRADGYTF
few TRBJ2-3 TRBV2 TRBD2 TGTGCCAGCAAGCGACTAGCGGGCTTCACAGATACGCAGTATTTT CASKRLAGFTDTQYF
few TRBJ2-3 TRBV29-1 TRBD1 TGCAGCGTTAGGACAGGGGGCTTAGATACGCAGTATTTT CSVRTGGLDTQYF
many TRBJ1-4 TRBV6-5 NA TGTGCCAGCAGTTACAAGGAGGGGGGAAAACTGTTTTTT CASSYKEGGKLFF
many TRBJ2-2 TRBV15 NA TGTGCCACCAGCAGAGTACGGGGGGCCAACGGGGAGCTGTTTTTT CATSRVRGANGELFF